The rows below give T cell receptor beta chains drawn from one sample of a study of blood T cell repertoires in COVID-19. Measured with immunoSEQ multiplex PCR; TCRdb has only the in-frame clones, and not every one. The sample records 75,000 to 95,000 clones, roughly 72% being singletons. Sample: peripheral blood. These receptors were collected from a woman aged 60-70 years in a cohort sampled during active or convalescent COVID-19. CDR3s include the opening cysteine and the closing phenylalanine or tryptophan. A D gene is named only where the DNA matches it firmly. Rows give clone size only sometimes, using once, few, many, or a class for an expanded clone.

d_call j_call clone_size v_call cdr3_aa cdr3_nt
. TRBJ1-1 . TRBV6-6 CASSYSAGRGITEAFF TGTGCCAGCAGTTACTCCGCAGGGAGGGGAATCACTGAAGCTTTCTTT
TRBD1 TRBJ2-2 few TRBV19 CASRTEDPGGTGELFF TGTGCCAGTAGAACAGAAGATCCAGGGGGTACCGGGGAGCTGTTTTTT
. TRBJ2-3 . TRBV7-9 CASSLATDTQYF TGTGCCAGCAGCTTAGCAACTGATACGCAGTATTTT
. TRBJ1-3 once TRBV5-6 CASSFTGTLSSGNTIYF TGTGCCAGCAGCTTTACCGGGACACTAAGCTCTGGAAACACCATATATTTT
. TRBJ1-5 . TRBV6-2/TRBV6-3 CASSHYPARQYSNQPQHF TGTGCCAGCAGTCATTACCCTGCGAGGCAATATAGCAATCAGCCCCAGCATTTT
. TRBJ1-6 . TRBV10-3 CAISGTAPNSPLHF TGTGCCATCAGTGGGACAGCCCCAAATTCACCCCTCCACTTT
TRBD1 TRBJ1-6 . TRBV4-1 CASSLGQGPLSSPLHF TGCGCCAGCAGCCTCGGACAGGGGCCCTTAAGCTCACCCCTCCACTTT
. TRBJ2-7 . TRBV11-2 CASTTRQGGNEQYF TGTGCCAGCACCACCCGGCAGGGTGGCAACGAGCAGTACTTC
. TRBJ2-1 . TRBV28 CASSSSYVEQFF TGTGCCAGCAGTTCTAGTTACGTTGAGCAGTTCTTC
. TRBJ2-5 few TRBV18 CASSPPDREETQYF TGTGCCAGCTCACCACCAGATCGGGAGGAGACCCAGTACTTC
. TRBJ2-4 . TRBV21-1 CASSRQTGQGRVLFNIQYF TGTGCCAGCAGCCGCCAAACCGGACAGGGACGGGTTCTATTCAACATTCAGTACTTC
TRBD1 TRBJ2-7 few TRBV3-1/TRBV3-2 CASSQLTGVYEQYF TGTGCCAGCAGCCAATTGACAGGGGTCTACGAGCAGTACTTC
TRBD1 TRBJ1-2 . TRBV6-5 CASSYTGGGEYGYTF TGTGCCAGCAGTTACACAGGGGGAGGGGAATATGGCTACACCTTC
TRBD1 TRBJ2-7 . TRBV10-1 CASSSRDRVREQYF TGCGCCAGCAGCTCCCGGGACAGGGTACGCGAGCAGTACTTC
. TRBJ2-1 . TRBV19 CASSYYNEQFF TGTGCCAGTAGCTATTACAATGAGCAGTTCTTC
TRBD1 TRBJ2-7 . TRBV18 CASSPPGTGGARYF TGTGCCAGCTCACCACCAGGGACAGGGGGCGCAAGGTACTTC
TRBD2 TRBJ2-7 . TRBV4-3 CASSQGTSGGLYEQYF TGCGCCAGCAGCCAAGGGACTAGCGGGGGGCTTTACGAGCAGTACTTC
TRBD1 TRBJ1-6 . TRBV5-8 CASSPGQGFGSPLHF TGTGCCAGCAGCCCGGGACAGGGGTTCGGTTCACCCCTCCACTTT